Sequencing of this T cell receptor beta chain was carried out in a study of T cell changes during pregnancy in multiple sclerosis. Per the germline V gene, CDR1 is SGHRS and CDR2 is YFSETQ. The V gene end was trimmed by 3 bases and the J gene end by 7 bases; junction bases not matched to a gene: 7. The CDR3 is 16 amino acids. The protocol was immunoSEQ multiplex PCR, while the TCRdb copy is restricted to in-frame clones and leaves out a portion. The sample has about 67,000 clones; 75% to 95% are singletons. The chain is built from TRBV5-1 and TRBJ2-2; 12 positions agree with TRBD1. Here the sequenced sample was peripheral blood, taken in the first trimester of pregnancy. This TCR derives from a female donor with multiple sclerosis, enrolled in a pregnancy study. The CDR3 DNA is TGCGCCAGCAGCTCCCGGGGACAGGGGGCTAACGGGGAGCTGTTTTTT. This gives the protein CASSSRGQGANGELFF.